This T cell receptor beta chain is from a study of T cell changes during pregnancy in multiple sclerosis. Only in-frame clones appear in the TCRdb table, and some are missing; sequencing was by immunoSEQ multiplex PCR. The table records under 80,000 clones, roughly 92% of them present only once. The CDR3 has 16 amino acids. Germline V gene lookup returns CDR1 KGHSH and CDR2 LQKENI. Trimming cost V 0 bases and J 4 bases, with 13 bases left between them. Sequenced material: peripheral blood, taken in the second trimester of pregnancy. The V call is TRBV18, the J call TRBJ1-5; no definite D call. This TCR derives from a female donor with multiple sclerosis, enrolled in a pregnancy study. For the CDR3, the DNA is TGTGCCAGCTCACCACCTAAGTCGGCTAGTAATCAGCCCCAGCATTTT. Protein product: CASSPPKSASNQPQHF.